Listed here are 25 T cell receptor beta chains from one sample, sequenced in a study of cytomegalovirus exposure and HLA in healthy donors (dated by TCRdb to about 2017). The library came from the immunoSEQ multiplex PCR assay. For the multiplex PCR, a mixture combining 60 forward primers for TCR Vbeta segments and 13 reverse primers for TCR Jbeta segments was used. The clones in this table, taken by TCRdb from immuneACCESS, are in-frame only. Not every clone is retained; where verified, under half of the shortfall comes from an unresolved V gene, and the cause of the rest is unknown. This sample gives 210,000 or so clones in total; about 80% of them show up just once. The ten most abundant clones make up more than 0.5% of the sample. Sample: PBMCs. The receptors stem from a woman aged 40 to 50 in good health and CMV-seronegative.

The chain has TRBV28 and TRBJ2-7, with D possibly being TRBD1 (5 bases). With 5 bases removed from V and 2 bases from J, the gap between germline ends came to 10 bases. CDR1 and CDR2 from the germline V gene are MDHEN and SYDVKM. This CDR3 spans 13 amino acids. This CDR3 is CASSQGLTYEQYF. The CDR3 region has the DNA TGTGCCAGCAGTCAGGGCCTTACCTACGAGCAGTACTTC.

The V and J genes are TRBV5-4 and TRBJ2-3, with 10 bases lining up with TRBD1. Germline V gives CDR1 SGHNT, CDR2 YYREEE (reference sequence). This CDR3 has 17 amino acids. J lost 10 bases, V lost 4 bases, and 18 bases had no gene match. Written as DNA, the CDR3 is TGTGCCAGCAGCAGCGGACAGGGGGAGCCCTCCTATAATGCGCAGTATTTT. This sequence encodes CASSSGQGEPSYNAQYF.

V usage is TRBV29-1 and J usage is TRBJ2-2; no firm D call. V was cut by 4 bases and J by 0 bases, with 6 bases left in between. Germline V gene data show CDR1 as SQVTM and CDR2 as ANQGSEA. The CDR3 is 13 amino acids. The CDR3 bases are TGCAGCGTTGGACATACGAACACCGGGGAGCTGTTTTTT. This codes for CSVGHTNTGELFF.

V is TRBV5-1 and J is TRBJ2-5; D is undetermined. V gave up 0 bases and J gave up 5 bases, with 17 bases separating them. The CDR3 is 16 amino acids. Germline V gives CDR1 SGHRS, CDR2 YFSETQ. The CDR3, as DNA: TGCGCCAGCAGCTTGGGTTTAGACTGGCCCGGCGAGACCCAGTACTTC. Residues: CASSLGLDWPGETQYF.

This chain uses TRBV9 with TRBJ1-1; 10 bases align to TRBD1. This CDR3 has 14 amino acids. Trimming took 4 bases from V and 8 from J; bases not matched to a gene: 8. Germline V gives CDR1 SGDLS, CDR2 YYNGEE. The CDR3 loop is CASSIGQGGAEAFF. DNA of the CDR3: TGTGCCAGCAGCATCGGACAGGGGGGGGCAGAAGCTTTCTTT. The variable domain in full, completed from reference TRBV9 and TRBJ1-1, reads DSGVTQTPKHLITATGQRVTLRCSPRSGDLSVYWYQQSLDQGLQFLIQYYNGEERAKGNILERFSAQQFPDLHSELNLSSLELGDSALYFCASSIGQGGAEAFFGQGTRLTVV.

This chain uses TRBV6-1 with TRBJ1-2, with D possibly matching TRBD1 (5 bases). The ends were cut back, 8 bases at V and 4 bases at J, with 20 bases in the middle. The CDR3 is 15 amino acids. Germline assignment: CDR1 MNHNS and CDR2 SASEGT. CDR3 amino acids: CASHPQGGMPYGYTF. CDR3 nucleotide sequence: TGTGCCAGCCACCCTCAGGGAGGAATGCCCTATGGCTACACCTTC.

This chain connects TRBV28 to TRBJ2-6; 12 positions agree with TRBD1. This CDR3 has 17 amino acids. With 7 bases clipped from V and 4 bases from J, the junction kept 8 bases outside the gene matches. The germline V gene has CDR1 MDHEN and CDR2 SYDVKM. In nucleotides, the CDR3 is TGTGCCAGCATGTGGGGACAGGGGGCCGGGGGGGCCAACGTCCTGACTTTC. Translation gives CASMWGQGAGGANVLTF.

CDR3 bases: TGTGCCAGTAGTAGGTACGGTGAAGCTTTCTTT. Translation gives CASSRYGEAFF. The genes are TRBV19 and TRBJ1-1; D uncertain. The CDR3 has 11 residues. V was trimmed by 4 bases and J by 7 bases, leaving 7 bases between them. Germline CDR1 reads LNHDA; CDR2 reads SQIVND (reference sequence).

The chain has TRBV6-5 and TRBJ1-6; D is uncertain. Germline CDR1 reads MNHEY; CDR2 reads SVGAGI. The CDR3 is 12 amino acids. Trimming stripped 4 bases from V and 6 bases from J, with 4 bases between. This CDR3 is CASSSGNSPLHF. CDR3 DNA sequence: TGTGCCAGCAGTTCGGGTAATTCACCCCTCCACTTT.

This CDR3 reads CAWSAGSLAGELFF. In nucleotides, the CDR3 is TGTGCCTGGAGTGCGGGGTCCCTCGCCGGGGAGCTGTTTTTT. The gene calls are TRBV30 and TRBJ2-2, with D perhaps TRBD2 (5 bases). The CDR3 covers 14 residues. Trimming stripped 1 base from V and 6 bases from J, with 12 bases between. The V gene's germline CDR1 is GTSNPN and CDR2 SVGIG (reference sequence).

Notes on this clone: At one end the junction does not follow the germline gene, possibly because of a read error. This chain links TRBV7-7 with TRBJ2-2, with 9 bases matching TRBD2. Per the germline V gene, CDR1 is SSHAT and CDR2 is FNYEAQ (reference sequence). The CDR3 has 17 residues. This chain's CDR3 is CASSRTASGANTGELFF. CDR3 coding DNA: TGTGCTAGCAGCCGGACCGCTAGCGGGGCGAACACCGGGGAGCTGTTTTTT.

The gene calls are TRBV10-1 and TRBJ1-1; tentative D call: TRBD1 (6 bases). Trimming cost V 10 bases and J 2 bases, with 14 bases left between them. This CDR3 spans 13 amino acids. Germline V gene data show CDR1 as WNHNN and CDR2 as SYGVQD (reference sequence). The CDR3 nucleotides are TGCGCCACCAGCGGGGGGCCCAACACTGAAGCTTTCTTT. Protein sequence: CATSGGPNTEAFF.

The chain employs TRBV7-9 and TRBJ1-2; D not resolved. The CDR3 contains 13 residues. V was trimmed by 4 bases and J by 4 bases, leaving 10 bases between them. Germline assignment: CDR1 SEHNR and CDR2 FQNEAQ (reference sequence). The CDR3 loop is CASSSRHVYGYTF. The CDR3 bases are TGTGCCAGCAGCTCCAGACATGTCTATGGCTACACCTTC.

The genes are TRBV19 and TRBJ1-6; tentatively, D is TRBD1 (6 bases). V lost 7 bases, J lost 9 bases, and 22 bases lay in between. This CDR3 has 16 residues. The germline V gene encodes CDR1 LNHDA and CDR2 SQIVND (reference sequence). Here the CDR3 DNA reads TGTGCCAGTAAGGGGCCACAGGGTTTTCCTACTTCACCCCTCCACTTT. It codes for CASKGPQGFPTSPLHF.

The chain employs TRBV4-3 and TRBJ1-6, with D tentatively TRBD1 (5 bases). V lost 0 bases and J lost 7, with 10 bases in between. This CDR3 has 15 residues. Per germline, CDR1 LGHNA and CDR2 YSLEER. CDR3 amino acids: CASSQEPGKNSPLHF. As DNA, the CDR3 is TGCGCCAGCAGCCAAGAACCAGGGAAGAATTCACCCCTCCACTTT.

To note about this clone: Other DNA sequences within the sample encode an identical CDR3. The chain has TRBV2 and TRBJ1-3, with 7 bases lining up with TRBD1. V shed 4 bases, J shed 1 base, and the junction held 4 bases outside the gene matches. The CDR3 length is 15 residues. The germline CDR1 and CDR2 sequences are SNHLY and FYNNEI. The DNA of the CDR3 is TGTGCCAGCAGTGGTGACAGGGCGTCTGGAAACACCATATATTTT. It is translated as CASSGDRASGNTIYF.

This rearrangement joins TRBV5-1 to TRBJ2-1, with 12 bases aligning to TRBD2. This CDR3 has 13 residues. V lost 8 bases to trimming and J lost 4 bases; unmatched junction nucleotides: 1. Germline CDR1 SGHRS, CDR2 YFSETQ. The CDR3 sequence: CASGLAGYNEQFF. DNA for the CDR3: TGCGCCAGTGGACTAGCGGGGTACAATGAGCAGTTCTTC. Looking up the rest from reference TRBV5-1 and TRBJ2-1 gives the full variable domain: KAGVTQTPRYLIKTRGQQVTLSCSPISGHRSVSWYQQTPGQGLQFLFEYFSETQRNKGNFPGRFSGRQFSNSRSEMNVSTLELGDSALYLCASGLAGYNEQFFGPGTRLTVL.

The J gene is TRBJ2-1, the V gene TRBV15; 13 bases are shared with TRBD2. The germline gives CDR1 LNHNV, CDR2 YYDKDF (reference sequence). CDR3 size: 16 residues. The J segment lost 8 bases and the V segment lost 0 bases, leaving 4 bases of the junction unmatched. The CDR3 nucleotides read TGTGCCACCAGCAGAGATACTAGCGGGGGGGCCCATGAGCAGTTCTTC. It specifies CATSRDTSGGAHEQFF.

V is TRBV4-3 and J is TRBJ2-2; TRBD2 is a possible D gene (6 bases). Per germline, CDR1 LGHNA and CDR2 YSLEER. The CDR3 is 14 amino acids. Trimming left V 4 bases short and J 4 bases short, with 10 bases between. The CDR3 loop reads CASSLEGTTGELFF. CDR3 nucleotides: TGCGCCAGCAGCCTGGAGGGGACCACCGGGGAGCTGTTTTTT.

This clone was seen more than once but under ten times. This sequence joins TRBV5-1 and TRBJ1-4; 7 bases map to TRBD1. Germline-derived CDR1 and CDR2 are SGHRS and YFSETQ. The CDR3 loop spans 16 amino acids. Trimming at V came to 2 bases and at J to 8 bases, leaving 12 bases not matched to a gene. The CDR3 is CASSLGQATGEEKLFF. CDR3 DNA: TGCGCCAGCAGCTTAGGACAGGCGACCGGGGAGGAAAAACTGTTTTTT.

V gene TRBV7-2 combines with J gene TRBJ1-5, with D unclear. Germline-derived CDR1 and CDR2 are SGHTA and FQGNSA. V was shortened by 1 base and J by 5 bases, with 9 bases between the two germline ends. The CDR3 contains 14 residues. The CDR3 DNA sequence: TGTGCCAGCAGCTTAGAACCCGGGGATCAGCCCCAGCATTTT. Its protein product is CASSLEPGDQPQHF.

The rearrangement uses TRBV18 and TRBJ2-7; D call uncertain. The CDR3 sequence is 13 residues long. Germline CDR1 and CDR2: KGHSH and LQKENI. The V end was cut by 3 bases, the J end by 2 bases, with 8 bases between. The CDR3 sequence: CASSPVKPYEQYF. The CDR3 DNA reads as TGTGCCAGCTCACCGGTTAAGCCCTACGAGCAGTACTTC.

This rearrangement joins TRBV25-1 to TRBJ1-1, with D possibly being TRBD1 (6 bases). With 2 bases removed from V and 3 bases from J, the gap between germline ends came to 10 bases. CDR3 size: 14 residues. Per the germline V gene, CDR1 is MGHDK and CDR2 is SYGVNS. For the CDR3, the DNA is TGTGCCAGCAGTGAAACAGGGATTCACACTGAAGCTTTCTTT. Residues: CASSETGIHTEAFF.

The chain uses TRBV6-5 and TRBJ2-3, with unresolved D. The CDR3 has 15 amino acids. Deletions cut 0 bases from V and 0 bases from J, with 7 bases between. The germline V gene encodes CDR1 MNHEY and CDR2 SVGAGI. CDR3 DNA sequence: TGTGCCAGCAGTTACTCGATTACTAGCACAGATACGCAGTATTTT. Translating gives CASSYSITSTDTQYF.

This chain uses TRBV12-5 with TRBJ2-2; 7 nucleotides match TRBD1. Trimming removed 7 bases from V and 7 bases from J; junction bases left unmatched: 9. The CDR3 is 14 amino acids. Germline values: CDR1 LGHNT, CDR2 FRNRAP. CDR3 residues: CASAQTGRNGELFF. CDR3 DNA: TGTGCTAGTGCACAGACAGGGCGGAACGGGGAGCTGTTTTTT.